The present T cell receptor (beta chain) was sequenced within a study of T cells expressing NK-cell markers. Study summary: Beta-chain profiling covered CD3+CD56+NKG2C+, CD3+CD56+NKG2C- and CD3+CD56-NKG2C+ sorted subsets. Sequencing covered eight donors, seven HCMV-seropositive and one seronegative. Whole-study findings and limits: Similarly, these clonotypes led the CD3+CD56-NKG2C+ fraction as well in a handful of donors. For about six donors, the dominant NKG2C+ clonotypes made up about 1.0-7.5% of their CD8+ T cells.

In the case of this clonotype: The antigen is unknown.

TCRdb reanalyzed the 5' RACE reads, giving one entry per CDR3 protein sequence and no DNA. This table holds about 370,000 distinct CDR3 sequences. The CDR3 totals 13 residues. The receptor was derived from a woman in her forties or fifties in good health. Sequenced input: blood T cells: a sorted CD56 or NKG2C T cell subset, CD4+ or CD8+ T cells, or bulk PBMC T cells (not recorded which). V is TRBV12-3 or TRBV12-4 and J is TRBJ1-4. CDR3 sequence reads: CASRVGSNEKLFF.